This TCR beta chain was identified in a study of blood T cell repertoires in COVID-19. This CDR3 is built from 16 residues. The J segment lost 7 bases and the V segment lost 4 bases, leaving 10 bases of the junction unmatched. The germline gives CDR1 LGHDT, CDR2 YNNKEL (reference sequence). The table came from immunoSEQ multiplex PCR; TCRdb's copy has only in-frame clones and leaves some out. This sample has some 130,000 clones, with roughly 80% found just once. Sequencing was performed on peripheral blood. The V and J genes are TRBV3-1 (or the pseudogene TRBV3-2) and TRBJ1-4; 9 nucleotides align to TRBD1. This clonotype was sampled from a woman aged 45-65 years with acute or convalescent COVID-19. The CDR3 sequence: CASSPSTGGTGEKLFF. CDR3 DNA sequence: TGTGCCAGCAGCCCTTCAACAGGGGGCACTGGTGAAAAACTGTTTTTT.